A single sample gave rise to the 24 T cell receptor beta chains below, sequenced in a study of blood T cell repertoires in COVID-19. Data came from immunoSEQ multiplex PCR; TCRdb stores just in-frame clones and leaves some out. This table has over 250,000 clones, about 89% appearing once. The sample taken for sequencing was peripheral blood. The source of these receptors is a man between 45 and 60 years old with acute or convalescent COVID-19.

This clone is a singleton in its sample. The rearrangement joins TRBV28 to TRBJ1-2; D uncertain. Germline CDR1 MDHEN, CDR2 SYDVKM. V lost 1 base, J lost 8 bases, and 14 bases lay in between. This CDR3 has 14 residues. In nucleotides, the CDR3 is TGTGCCAGCAGTTTATTGGCCCAGATTGGCGGCTACACCTTC. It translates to CASSLLAQIGGYTF.

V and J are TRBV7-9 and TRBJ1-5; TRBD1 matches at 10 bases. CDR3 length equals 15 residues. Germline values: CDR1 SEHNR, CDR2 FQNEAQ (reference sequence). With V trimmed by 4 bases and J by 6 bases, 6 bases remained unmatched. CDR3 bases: TGTGCCAGCAGCTCCACCCGGGACAGGGGTCAGCCCCAGCATTTT. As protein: CASSSTRDRGQPQHF.

CDR3 bases: TGTGCCAGCAGTGACAGGGCGGAACAAGAGACCCAGTACTTC. This gives the protein CASSDRAEQETQYF. The rearrangement links TRBV2 to TRBJ2-5; D perhaps matches TRBD1 (5 bases). Trimming took off 3 bases at V and 2 bases at J, with 10 bases between the two ends. The CDR3 is made up of 14 amino acids. In germline, CDR1 is SNHLY, CDR2 FYNNEI.

CDR3 protein: CASSGQASYGYTF. Here the CDR3 DNA reads TGTGCCAGCAGTGGACAGGCCTCCTATGGCTACACCTTC. The chain employs TRBV12-3 or TRBV12-4 and TRBJ1-2, with TRBD1 identical over 7 bases. The CDR3 extends over 13 amino acids. The V segment lost 5 bases and the J segment 4 bases; nucleotides outside the gene matches: 4.

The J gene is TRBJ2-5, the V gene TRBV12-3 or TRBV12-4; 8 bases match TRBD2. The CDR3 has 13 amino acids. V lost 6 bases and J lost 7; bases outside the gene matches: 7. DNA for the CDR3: TGTGCCAGCAGCCCGGAGCGGGGGATGACCCAGTACTTC. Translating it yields CASSPERGMTQYF.

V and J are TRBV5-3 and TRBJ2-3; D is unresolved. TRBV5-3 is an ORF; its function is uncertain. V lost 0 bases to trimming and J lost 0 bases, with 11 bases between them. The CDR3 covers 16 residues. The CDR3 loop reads CARSLGVAESTDTQYF. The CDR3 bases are TGTGCCAGAAGCTTGGGGGTTGCGGAAAGCACAGATACGCAGTATTTT.

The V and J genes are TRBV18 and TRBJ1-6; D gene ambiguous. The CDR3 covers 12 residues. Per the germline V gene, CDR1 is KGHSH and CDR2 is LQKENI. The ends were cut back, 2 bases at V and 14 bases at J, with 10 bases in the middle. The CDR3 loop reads CASSPGPLALHF. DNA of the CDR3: TGTGCCAGCTCACCAGGGCCCTTGGCCCTCCACTTT.

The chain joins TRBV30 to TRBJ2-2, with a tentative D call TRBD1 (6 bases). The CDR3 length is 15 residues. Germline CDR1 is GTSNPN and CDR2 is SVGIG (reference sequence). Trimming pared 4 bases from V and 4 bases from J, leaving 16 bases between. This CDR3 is CAWKDFGQSTGELFF. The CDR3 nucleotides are TGTGCCTGGAAAGACTTCGGACAGTCCACCGGGGAGCTGTTTTTT.

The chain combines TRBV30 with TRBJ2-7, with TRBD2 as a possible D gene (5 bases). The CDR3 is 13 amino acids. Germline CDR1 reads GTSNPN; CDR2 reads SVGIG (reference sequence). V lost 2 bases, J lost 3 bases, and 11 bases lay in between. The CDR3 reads CAWSLLRDYEQYF. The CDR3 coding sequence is TGTGCCTGGAGTCTGCTTCGGGACTACGAGCAGTACTTC.

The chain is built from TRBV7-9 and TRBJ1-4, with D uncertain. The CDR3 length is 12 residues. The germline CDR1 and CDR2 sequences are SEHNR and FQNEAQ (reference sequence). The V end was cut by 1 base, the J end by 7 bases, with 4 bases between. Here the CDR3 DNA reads TGTGCCAGCAGCTTAGGAGGTGAAAAACTGTTTTTT. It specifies CASSLGGEKLFF.

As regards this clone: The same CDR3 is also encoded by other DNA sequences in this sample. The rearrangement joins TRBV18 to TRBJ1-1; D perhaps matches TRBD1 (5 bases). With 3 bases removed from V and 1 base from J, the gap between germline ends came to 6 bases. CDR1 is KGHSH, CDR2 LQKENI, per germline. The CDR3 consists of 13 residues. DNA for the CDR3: TGTGCCAGCTCACCGCAGGGGAACACTGAAGCTTTCTTT. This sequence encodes CASSPQGNTEAFF.

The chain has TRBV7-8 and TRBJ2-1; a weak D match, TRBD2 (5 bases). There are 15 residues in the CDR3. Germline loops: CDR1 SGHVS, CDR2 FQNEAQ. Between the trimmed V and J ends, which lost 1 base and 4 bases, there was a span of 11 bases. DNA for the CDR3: TGTGCCAGCAGCTTAGATTTAGGGAGTTACAATGAGCAGTTCTTC. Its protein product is CASSLDLGSYNEQFF.

The CDR3 nucleotides are TGCGCCAGCAGCTTGGGGGTGGGAGCCCCTAATTCACCCCTCCACTTT. Its protein is CASSLGVGAPNSPLHF. The rearrangement joins TRBV5-1 to TRBJ1-6, with D unresolved. This CDR3 is 16 amino acids long. The V end was cut by 0 bases, the J end by 6 bases, with 13 bases between. Germline-derived CDR1 and CDR2 are SGHRS and YFSETQ.

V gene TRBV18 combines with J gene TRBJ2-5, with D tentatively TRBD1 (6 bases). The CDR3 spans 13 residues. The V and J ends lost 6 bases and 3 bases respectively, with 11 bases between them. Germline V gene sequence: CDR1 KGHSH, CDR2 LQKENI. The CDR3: CASSSDSKETQYF. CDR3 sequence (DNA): TGTGCCAGCTCGTCGGACAGTAAAGAGACCCAGTACTTC. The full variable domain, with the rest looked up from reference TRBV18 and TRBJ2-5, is NAGVMQNPRHLVRRRGQEARLRCSPMKGHSHVYWYRQLPEEGLKFMVYLQKENIIDESGMPKERFSAEFPKEGPSILRIQQVVRGDSAAYFCASSSDSKETQYFGPGTRLLVL.

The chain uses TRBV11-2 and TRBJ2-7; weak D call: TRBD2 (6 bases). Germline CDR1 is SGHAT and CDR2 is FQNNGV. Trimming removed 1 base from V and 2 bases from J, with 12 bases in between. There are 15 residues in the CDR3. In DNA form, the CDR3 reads TGTGCCAGCAGCTTAGGCACTAGCCGCACCTACGAGCAGTACTTC. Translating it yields CASSLGTSRTYEQYF.

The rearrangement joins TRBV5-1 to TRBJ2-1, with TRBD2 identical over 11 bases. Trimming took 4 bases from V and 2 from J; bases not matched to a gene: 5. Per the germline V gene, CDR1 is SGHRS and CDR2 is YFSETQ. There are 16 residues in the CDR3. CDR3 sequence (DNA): TGCGCCAGCAGCGAGACTAGCGGGGCCACCTACAATGAGCAGTTCTTC. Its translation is CASSETSGATYNEQFF.

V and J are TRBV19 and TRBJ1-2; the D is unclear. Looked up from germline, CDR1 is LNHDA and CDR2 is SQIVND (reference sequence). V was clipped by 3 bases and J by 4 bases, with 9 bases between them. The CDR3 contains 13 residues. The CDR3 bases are TGTGCCAGTAGTATGGAGGTCCTCTATGGCTACACCTTC. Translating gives CASSMEVLYGYTF.

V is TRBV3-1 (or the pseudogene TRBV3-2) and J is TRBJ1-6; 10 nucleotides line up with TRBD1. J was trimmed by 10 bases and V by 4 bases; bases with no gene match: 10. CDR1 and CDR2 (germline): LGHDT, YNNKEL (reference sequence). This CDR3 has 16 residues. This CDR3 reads CASSLHSGTGVSPLHF. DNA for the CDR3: TGTGCCAGCAGCCTCCACTCCGGGACAGGGGTCTCACCCCTCCACTTT.

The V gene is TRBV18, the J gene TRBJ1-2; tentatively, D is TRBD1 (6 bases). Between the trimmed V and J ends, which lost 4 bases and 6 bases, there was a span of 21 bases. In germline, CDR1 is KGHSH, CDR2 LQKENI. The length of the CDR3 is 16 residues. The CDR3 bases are TGTGCCAGCTCACAGACCCCCGGGCCAGGGGCTGATGGCTACACCTTC. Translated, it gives CASSQTPGPGADGYTF.

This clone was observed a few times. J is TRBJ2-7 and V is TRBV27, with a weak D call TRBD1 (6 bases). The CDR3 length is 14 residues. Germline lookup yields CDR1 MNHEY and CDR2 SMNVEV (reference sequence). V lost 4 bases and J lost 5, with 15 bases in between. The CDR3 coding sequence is TGTGCCAGCAGTTATGGAGGACAGAACCACGAGCAGTACTTC. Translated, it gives CASSYGGQNHEQYF.

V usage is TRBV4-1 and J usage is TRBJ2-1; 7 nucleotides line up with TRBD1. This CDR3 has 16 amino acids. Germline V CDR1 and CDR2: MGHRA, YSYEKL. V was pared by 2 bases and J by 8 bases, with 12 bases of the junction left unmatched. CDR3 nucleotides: TGCGCCAGCAGCCAACTGACAGGGTACGGATTCGATGAGCAGTTCTTC. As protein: CASSQLTGYGFDEQFF.

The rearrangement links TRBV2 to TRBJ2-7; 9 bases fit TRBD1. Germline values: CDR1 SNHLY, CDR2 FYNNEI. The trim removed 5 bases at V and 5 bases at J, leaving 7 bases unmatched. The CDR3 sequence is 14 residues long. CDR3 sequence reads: CASSKTGGSNEQYF. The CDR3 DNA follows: TGTGCCAGCAGTAAGACAGGGGGGAGTAACGAGCAGTACTTC.

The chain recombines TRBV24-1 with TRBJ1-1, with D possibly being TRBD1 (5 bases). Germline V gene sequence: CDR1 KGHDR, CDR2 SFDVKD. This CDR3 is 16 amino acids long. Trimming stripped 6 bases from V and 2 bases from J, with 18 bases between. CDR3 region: CATSPGDFEDNTEAFF. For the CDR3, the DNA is TGTGCCACCAGTCCCGGGGACTTTGAGGACAACACTGAAGCTTTCTTT.

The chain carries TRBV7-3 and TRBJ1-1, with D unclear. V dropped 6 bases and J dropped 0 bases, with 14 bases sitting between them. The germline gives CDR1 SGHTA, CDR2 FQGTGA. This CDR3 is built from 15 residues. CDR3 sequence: CASSPTGGMNTEAFF. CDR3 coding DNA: TGTGCCAGCAGTCCAACTGGCGGGATGAACACTGAAGCTTTCTTT.